The TCR beta chain under discussion was sequenced for a study of cytomegalovirus exposure and HLA in healthy donors (TCRdb year 2017). Background for the entire study: In an earlier analysis of several hundred of the donors, 276 Gb of sequence data and approximately 120 million unique TCR beta sequences from roughly 190 million T cells were reported. An early release that covered some 640 HLA-typed donors contained approximately 300 gigabases of sequencing data and 85 million to 100 million unique TCR sequences. Of the 350 to 400 genotyped donors, over 65% fell in the genetic ancestry cluster associated with self-reported Caucasian donors. The study aimed to test whether cataloging public T cell receptors could reveal signatures of past pathogen exposure. The study profiled the T cell repertoires of hundreds of subjects by immunosequencing and related them to cytomegalovirus serostatus. A separate validation cohort of roughly 120 different subjects was used in addition to the approximately 610-subject first cohort. The study combined high-throughput TCR immunosequencing, statistical association of individual TCRs with disease status, and machine learning to predict cytomegalovirus infection status. A later analysis re-examined previously published TCR beta repertoires from more than 550 donors and added high-resolution HLA genotyping to investigate patterns of TCR occurrence. In the later analysis, no new phenotypic data were used to find candidate immune exposures; instead, reliance was placed on TCR beta sequences and their occurrence across donors. To decide whether each TCR beta V gene segment behaved as functional or pseudogenic, an earlier analysis of 587 of the donors relied on high-throughput TCR beta sequencing. Donor age, sex, ethnicity and CMV serostatus were compiled alongside the repertoire data. Genome-wide SNP genotypes for about three fifths of the roughly 700 donors were used in a later genetic analysis, which treated that subset as a discovery cohort. All discovery cohort repertoires had been generated on a single sequencing platform. HLA typing covered class I and class II loci at four-digit resolution. The number of donors typed differed by locus, with about 629-640 for A, B, C, DRB1 and DQB1, roughly 520 for DQA1, 600 to 610 for DPA1, and some 450 for DPB1. Because of strong linkage in the cohort, roughly five DR-DQ haplotypes were treated as single units for association and clustering. Across roughly 420 genotyped donors of the cohort, an average of roughly 250,000 unique TCR beta nucleotide sequences per donor were sequenced, and approximately 17% of those sequences were non-productive.

The germline V gene (reference sequence) specifies SEHNR as CDR1 and FQNEAQ as CDR2. The CDR3 holds 13 amino acids from the cysteine to the phenylalanine. Only CDR3 DNA remains: 39 bases, in frame from the first base. The cohort was made up of approximately 700 healthy bone marrow donors. At the time of sampling, all cohort members were nominally healthy, though unrecorded immune exposures were likely present. Of the approximately 700 cohort members, about 270 had a positive CMV serostatus and about 350 had a negative one, while no CMV serostatus was recorded for the donor. A peripheral blood sample was collected from each donor, and TCR beta sequencing was performed on peripheral blood mononuclear cells. Genomic DNA was extracted from the blood cell samples with the Qiagen DNeasy Blood Extraction Kit. A single count supports this clone. The clone's antigen remains unknown. A junction boundary mismatches the germline segment, possibly from a read error.

Broad study findings and their caveats: An association between a missense DCLRE1C variant and V-gene and J-gene trimming of TCR beta chains was found in a later genetic analysis and replicated in an independent cohort. In vitro tests confirmed that three of the cytomegalovirus-associated TCR beta chains recognize cytomegalovirus antigens. A later analysis associated 17,000 or so TCR beta sequences with specific HLA alleles at a false discovery rate of 0.05. Roughly uniform sequencing depth across donors was assumed in presence/absence analyses, although this assumption may not hold. Because HLA typing was unavailable for some donors at each locus, only the typed subset was used in association tests. A later analysis reported that several top co-occurrence clusters appeared linked to parvovirus B19, influenza, CMV and Epstein-Barr virus. Most TCR sequences were seen in very few donors, while some public TCRs were found in many individuals. Some IMGT-functional V segments, including TRBV6-2 and TRBV6-3, could not be distinguished by the 87-base-pair reads and were therefore excluded. About 15 rarely observed V segments, including chromosome 9 orphons, were excluded from the earlier analysis of about 600 of the donors because counts were too low. A cluster of highly shared sequence variants was judged likely to represent a technical artifact of the sequencing pipeline. Cytomegalovirus status was reported to be diagnosed by the classifier with high specificity and sensitivity in both the original and validation cohorts. The authors suggested that the approach could potentially be generalized to other disease states and immunological phenotypes. Immune exposure information for the cohort was limited to CMV serostatus. In a later analysis, most CMV-associated TCR beta chains were found to appear HLA-restricted, with HLA associations seemingly driven largely by CMV exposure. A later genetic analysis reported fewer N-insertions in productive TCRs among donors in an Asian-associated ancestry cluster than the roughly 650-donor mean. The study gave a list of 150 to 200 TCR beta chains associated with cytomegalovirus. An earlier analysis of 587 of the donors showed that most TCR beta V segments appeared in productive rearrangements either about 87% or about 30% of the time, which broadly matched IMGT annotations. Only TCR beta chains were sequenced in this cohort, and the absence of alpha or paired-chain data limited detectable features. In a later analysis, HLA-associated TCR beta chains showed more clonal expansion and lower generation probabilities than non-associated chains that were equally common. Correlated functional status among segregating V segments might be attributable to linkage disequilibrium, but an unknown experimental factor could not be ruled out. A further reported finding was that TCR beta sequences accurately predicted the HLA-A and HLA-B alleles for most subjects in the first cohort. In a later analysis, TCR association rates were found to vary across HLA loci, with the most associated TCRs seen for DRB1 alleles and the fewest for HLA-C alleles. When HLA alleles, especially DR and DQ, strongly co-occurred, attributing TCR associations to individual alleles was difficult.

Libraries were made using the immunoSEQ multiplex PCR assay. A mixture of 60 forward primers for TCR Vbeta segments and 13 reverse primers for TCR Jbeta segments was used in the multiplex PCR. The CDR3 region of rearranged TCR beta genes was amplified from genomic DNA with a multiplex PCR assay. The amplified TCR beta libraries were sequenced on the Illumina HiSeq System as 87-base-pair reads. The original pipeline was this. A later analysis tallied approximately 87 million unique TCR beta chains across the 640 or so repertoires, and about 10 million of those chains were shared by two or more donors. Raw reads were error-corrected and collapsed into unique sequences by a nearest-neighbor algorithm in which closely related sequences were merged to remove PCR and sequencing errors. CDR3 sequences were aligned to IMGT reference sequences to assign V, D and J gene segments. Each retained sequence needed at least a six-nucleotide match to both a V gene segment and a J gene segment. A rearrangement was called productive if the CDR3 had no stop codons and remained in frame with V and J, and every other rearrangement was called non-productive. CDR3 was defined according to IMGT convention as the region running from the second conserved V-encoded cysteine to the conserved J-encoded phenylalanine. The earlier analysis of 500 to 650 of the donors excluded any sequence lacking an unambiguous match to a single V gene segment. In an earlier analysis of 500 to 750 of the donors, V segments were called functional above 56.7% productive rearrangements and were called segregating when the between-donor standard deviation exceeded 5%. A statistical classification framework was built for diagnosing cytomegalovirus status from the catalog of TCR beta chain sequences. In a later analysis, V and J genes were assigned by comparing TCR nucleotide sequences against IMGT/GENE-DB human TR gene sequences. In a later analysis, CDR3 sequences and most-parsimonious VDJ recombination scenarios were assigned using the TCRdist pipeline. In a later analysis, each TCR beta chain was defined by its CDR3 amino acid sequence together with its V-gene family, and reads lacking a unique V-gene family were excluded. In a later analysis, around 650 highly shared, low-generation-probability nucleotide sequences were removed to address suspected cross-contamination and a sequencing artifact. A later analysis calculated a clonal expansion index for each public chain from normalized within-repertoire ranks of inferred template counts. In a later analysis, generation probabilities were computed using a VDJ recombination model fitted to out-of-frame rearrangements, and the results were checked against IGoR. In a later analysis, TCR-TCR, TCR-HLA and TCR-CMV co-occurrence was scored with hypergeometric tests, and a repertoire-size bias correction was applied to TCR pairs. A later analysis estimated false discovery rates by permuting HLA or CMV assignments 20 times. In a later analysis, co-occurring TCRs were grouped with DBSCAN, and TCRdist sequence similarity was added when clustering was performed within HLA-allele-positive subsets. Repertoires with fewer than 30,000 or more than 120,000 public chains were left out of co-occurrence clustering, as were four to six repertoires with anomalous nucleotide sharing. TCRdb re-hosts the immuneACCESS table, in-frame sequences only. Its copies lack some clones; in the studies checked, an unresolved V gene accounts for under half of them, and the cause for the rest is not known. That table furnishes V, J and clone size, whereas the DNA furnished D and trimming. This sample lists 100,000 to 150,000 clones; about three quarters were detected once. The ten most abundant clones make up 2.5% to 3% of the sample.

The TCR comes from a human donor in good health. The sequencing sample was made of PBMCs. The chain is assembled from TRBV7-9 and TRBJ1-2; the D gene is unclear. The base sequence is TGTTCCAGCAGCCGGACTGCCAAACCCGGCTACACCTTC. Its coded protein is CSSSRTAKPGYTF.